This section outlines one TCR beta chain sequence together with its context. What antigen it recognizes has not been identified. No base-level quality is on record; no much larger clone is a single base apart. Peripheral blood CD8+ and CD4+ T cells from healthy donors, Susac syndrome patients and multiple sclerosis patients were profiled by high-throughput TCR beta sequencing. Susac syndrome patients met recently defined diagnostic criteria for definite or probable disease. Bulk CD8+ and CD4+ T cells were purified magnetically by negative isolation, whereas CD8+ TEMRA cells were enriched by FACS. Blood was collected in EDTA tubes and processed within 24 hours, with PBMCs isolated through density gradient centrifugation. PBMCs intended for TCR sequencing were frozen in liquid nitrogen and were later thawed in a 37 degrees C water bath. A purity of at least 90% was achieved for sorted or isolated CD4+, CD8+ and CD8+ TEMRA cells.

RNA was extracted using the RNeasy kit, and roughly 0.5 to 1 ug of the RNA was reverse transcribed with random hexamers. The immunoSEQ multiplex PCR assay, covering 54 Vbeta and 13 Jbeta segments, was used to amplify TCR beta CDR3 regions. PCR amplification bias was corrected by using a synthetic template baseline for primer optimization and computational correction. Regarding the original processing steps: Reads were annotated to V, D and J genes per IMGT and analyzed with immunoSEQ Analyzer, keeping only productive sequences. Clonality was calculated as one minus the Shannon entropy normalized by log2 of the number of productive unique sequences. For each patient and control, public and private clones were evaluated among the 100 most prevalent clones. A clone was defined as Susac-specific if it was absent from the healthy and MS cohorts, from some 1,100 published viral clones and from other ImmuneACCESS disease sequences. TCRdb applied fastp at Q25 and MiXCR to the public reads, then kept only in-frame beta chains. Each CDR3 protein gets just one entry, which takes the most common genes and DNA from the rows behind it. These V and J calls derive from TCRdb rather than the authors' analysis. For this sample the table gives about 240,000 distinct CDR3 sequences, of which roughly 95% were detected only once. In total, the top ten clones hold around 0.093% of the sample.

This specimen belongs to a study of CD8 T cells in Susac syndrome (dated by TCRdb to between 2019 and 2020). About the study as a whole: Among the sequenced Susac syndrome patients, over five had clinically active disease and under ten were in clinical remission. At blood withdrawal, Susac syndrome patients were therapy-naive, treated with corticosteroids (with IVIg additionally given to some), or treated with IVIg alone. Whether CD8+ T cell activation and differentiation in Susac syndrome was antigen driven was tested using repertoire sequencing. On the study overall, not on this receptor specifically: No clonal expansion was detected in the CD4+ T cell repertoire of Susac syndrome patients. The number of individuals in the TCR sequencing and HLA analysis was recognized as being relatively small.

The receptor was derived from a human donor with Susac syndrome. The source material was CD4+ T cells from PBMCs.

The base sequence is TGTGCCAGCAGTCAACCTAATAATGAAAAACTGTTTTTT. This encodes CASSQPNNEKLFF. The sequence is built from TRBV25-1 and TRBJ1-4, with the D segment identity uncertain. V loses 5 bases, J loses 4 bases, and the germline ends lie 8 bases apart. From cysteine to phenylalanine, the CDR3 is 13 amino acids long. The DNA shown is the 39-base CDR3, in frame from base 1. From a lookup of the germline V gene, CDR1 and CDR2 are MGHDK and SYGVNS.